The rows below give T cell receptor beta chains drawn from one sample of a study of T cells after yellow fever vaccination. TCRdb itself ran the 5' RACE reads through MiXCR, one entry per CDR3 protein. The data show about 340,000 distinct CDR3 sequences, with approximately 4% seen just once and approximately 24% held by the top ten. The input for sequencing was PBMCs, taken 5 days after the yellow fever booster vaccination. The receptors here all came from a man younger than 30 who received the YFV17D yellow fever vaccine. The CDR3 runs from the conserved cysteine through the conserved F or W. Each record gives: clone size, V gene, CDR3 length, J gene, D gene, CDR3 protein, CDR3 DNA. D genes are given only for firm matches. Expanded clones are given a class, and other clones once, few, many or no size at all.

few,TRBV6-6,14,TRBJ1-6,NA,CASSSKELSSPLHF,TGTGCCAGCAGTTCCAAAGAATTGTCGTCACCCCTCCACTTT
NA,TRBV5-4,14,TRBJ1-2,NA,CASSLEGGRYGYTF,TGTGCCAGCAGCTTGGAGGGGGGTCGCTATGGCTACACCTTC
NA,TRBV6-6,17,TRBJ2-7,TRBD1,CASSPSGTGLIFAEQYF,TGTGCCAGCAGCCCTTCCGGGACAGGGTTGATTTTCGCCGAGCAGTACTTC
many,TRBV19,15,TRBJ2-7,TRBD1,CASSIYRGQLYEQYF,TGTGCCAGTAGTATTTACAGGGGGCAACTCTACGAGCAGTACTTC
many,TRBV10-1,13,TRBJ2-1,TRBD2,CASGRDGRDEQFF,TGCGCCAGCGGAAGGGACGGGAGGGATGAGCAGTTCTTC
few,TRBV30,13,TRBJ1-1,NA,CAWSVRLDSEAFF,TGTGCCTGGAGTGTACGGTTGGACAGTGAAGCTTTCTTT
NA,TRBV20-1,12,TRBJ1-1,NA,CSALRGGTEAFF,TGCAGTGCACTCCGGGGGGGCACTGAAGCTTTCTTT
few,TRBV12-3/TRBV12-4,16,TRBJ2-5,TRBD2,CATILGLAGGEETQYF,TGTGCCACCATCCTGGGACTAGCGGGGGGGGAAGAGACCCAGTACTTC
NA,TRBV5-1,17,TRBJ1-6,NA,CASSSTPRGVRDSPLHF,TGCGCCAGCAGCTCGACCCCGAGGGGGGTCAGGGATTCACCCCTCCACTTT
many,TRBV7-8,13,TRBJ2-4,NA,CASSLASKNIQYF,TGTGCCAGCAGCTTAGCGAGTAAAAACATTCAGTACTTC
few,TRBV30,13,TRBJ1-2,NA,CAWSHPAGYGYTF,TGTGCCTGGAGCCACCCGGCGGGCTATGGCTACACCTTC